These 19 T cell receptor beta chains came from one sample sequenced in a study of cytomegalovirus exposure and HLA in healthy donors (dated by TCRdb to about 2017). Libraries were constructed by the immunoSEQ multiplex PCR assay. A mixture of 60 forward primers for TCR Vbeta segments and 13 reverse primers for TCR Jbeta segments was used in the multiplex PCR. The clones in this table, taken by TCRdb from immuneACCESS, are in-frame only. Not every clone is retained; where verified, under half of the shortfall comes from an unresolved V gene, and the cause of the rest is unknown. Here the sample has 250,000 or so clones; about nine tenths occur a single time. The ten largest clonotypes hold 1.7% of the sample. Sequenced input: PBMCs. Receptor source: a girl aged 2-9 years in good health and CMV-seronegative.

V and J are TRBV7-9 and TRBJ2-7; 8 nucleotides match TRBD1. V shed 5 bases and J 6 bases; nucleotides not matched to a gene: 3. CDR1 and CDR2 from the germline V gene are SEHNR and FQNEAQ (reference sequence). The CDR3 has 12 amino acids. The CDR3 protein is CASSPTGVEQYF. CDR3 bases: TGTGCCAGCAGCCCGACAGGGGTCGAGCAGTACTTC.

The rearrangement links TRBV6-5 to TRBJ1-2, with D possibly being TRBD1 (6 bases). The CDR3 length is 15 residues. V was pared by 8 bases and J by 7 bases, with 23 bases between. The germline V gene encodes CDR1 MNHEY and CDR2 SVGAGI. The CDR3 bases are TGTGCCAGCTCTACCAGGGGAGCGGGGGGTCGTGGCTACACCTTC. Translation: CASSTRGAGGRGYTF.

CDR3 loop: CASSEVPGTGGAVSNQPQHF. CDR3 bases: TGTGCCAGCAGTGAAGTTCCGGGGACAGGGGGCGCAGTAAGCAATCAGCCCCAGCATTTT. V usage is TRBV6-1 and J usage is TRBJ1-5, with 12 bases identical to TRBD1. V lost 1 base to trimming and J lost 1 base; unmatched junction nucleotides: 11. This CDR3 is built from 20 residues. Germline values: CDR1 MNHNS, CDR2 SASEGT.

This chain links TRBV29-1 with TRBJ2-1; D perhaps matches TRBD2 (6 bases). Trimming cost V 8 bases and J 6 bases, with 20 bases left between them. Germline loops: CDR1 SQVTM, CDR2 ANQGSEA. This CDR3 spans 14 amino acids. The CDR3 DNA reads as TGCAGCTTCCCCGTTGCGGGACGGGCCAATGAGCAGTTCTTC. Its translation is CSFPVAGRANEQFF.

This clone appeared a few times. The rearrangement joins TRBV28 to TRBJ1-1; 7 positions match TRBD1. With V trimmed by 6 bases and J by 3 bases, 7 bases remained unmatched. This CDR3 contains 14 residues. In germline, CDR1 is MDHEN, CDR2 SYDVKM. CDR3 in amino acids: CASSPTGVYTEAFF. The CDR3 nucleotides read TGTGCCAGCAGCCCCACAGGGGTATACACTGAAGCTTTCTTT.

The chain is built from TRBV9 and TRBJ1-2; D is uncertain. This CDR3 spans 14 amino acids. The germline V gene encodes CDR1 SGDLS and CDR2 YYNGEE. V was shortened by 0 bases and J by 5 bases, with 11 bases between the two germline ends. In DNA form, the CDR3 reads TGTGCCAGCAGCGTAGGTGGAGAGGAGTATGGCTACACCTTC. It is translated as CASSVGGEEYGYTF.

This chain joins TRBV5-1 and TRBJ2-7, with a possible D match to TRBD2 (6 bases). V dropped 1 base and J dropped 3 bases, with 8 bases sitting between them. The CDR3 is 13 residues long. Germline V CDR1 and CDR2: SGHRS, YFSETQ. The CDR3 bases are TGCGCCAGCAGCTTGCGCGGGGACTACGAGCAGTACTTC. Encoded protein: CASSLRGDYEQYF.

The gene calls are TRBV10-3 and TRBJ2-5; D perhaps matches TRBD1 (5 bases). The CDR3 contains 12 residues. CDR1 is ENHRY and CDR2 is SYGVKD in the germline V gene. The V end was cut by 3 bases, the J end by 5 bases, with 7 bases between. The CDR3 sequence is CAISEHRETQYF. DNA of the CDR3: TGTGCCATCAGTGAACACAGGGAGACCCAGTACTTC.

This chain links TRBV6-5 with TRBJ2-5, with D possibly matching TRBD2 (5 bases). CDR1 is MNHEY and CDR2 is SVGAGI in the germline V gene. This CDR3 comprises 13 residues. The V gene lost 6 bases and the J gene lost 1 base, with 9 bases spanning the gap. CDR3 sequence reads: CASSSSFQETQYF. CDR3 nucleotides: TGTGCCAGCAGCTCTAGCTTCCAAGAGACCCAGTACTTC.

V gene TRBV7-9 combines with J gene TRBJ2-3, with unresolved D. V lost 4 bases to trimming and J lost 8 bases, with 13 bases between them. This CDR3 is built from 13 residues. Germline V lookup: CDR1 SEHNR, CDR2 FQNEAQ (reference sequence). CDR3 bases: TGTGCCAGCAGCTCCTCGACGGGTACTACGCAGTATTTT. It codes for CASSSSTGTTQYF.

V and J are TRBV13 and TRBJ2-2; 16 bases map to TRBD2. The CDR3 covers 17 residues. The germline CDR1 and CDR2 sequences are PRHDT and FYEKMQ (reference sequence). V lost 4 bases and J lost 5; bases outside the gene matches: 4. In nucleotides, the CDR3 is TGTGCCAGCAGCTCGGGGACTAGCGGGGGGGCAACCGGGGAGCTGTTTTTT. Encoded protein: CASSSGTSGGATGELFF.

This chain connects TRBV30 to TRBJ1-5, with D possibly matching TRBD1 (5 bases). This CDR3 comprises 15 residues. In germline, CDR1 is GTSNPN, CDR2 SVGIG (reference sequence). Deletions cut 1 base from V and 1 base from J, with 11 bases between. The CDR3 here is CAWSAGGRSNQPQHF. CDR3 nucleotides: TGTGCCTGGAGTGCGGGGGGTAGGAGCAATCAGCCCCAGCATTTT.

This clone was recorded once. The V call is TRBV2, the J call TRBJ1-5; D unresolved. Germline lookup yields CDR1 SNHLY and CDR2 FYNNEI. CDR3 size: 15 residues. V dropped 3 bases and J dropped 4 bases, with 13 bases sitting between them. CDR3: CASSDVLRGNQPQHF. CDR3 sequence (DNA): TGTGCCAGCAGTGACGTACTGAGAGGGAATCAGCCCCAGCATTTT.

This chain joins TRBV7-3 and TRBJ1-1; TRBD1 matches 8 bases. This CDR3 spans 12 amino acids. The junction had 2 bases not matched to a gene; V was cut back by 6 bases and J by 5 bases. Looked up from germline, CDR1 is SGHTA and CDR2 is FQGTGA. The CDR3 region has the DNA TGTGCCAGCAGTACAGGGGGAACTGAAGCTTTCTTT. As protein: CASSTGGTEAFF.

V is TRBV9 and J is TRBJ2-7; 8 bases are shared with TRBD1. The CDR3 is 14 residues long. V gave up 0 bases and J gave up 6 bases; unmatched junction bases: 5. Germline assignment: CDR1 SGDLS and CDR2 YYNGEE. CDR3 sequence reads: CASSVADRAPEQYF. CDR3 bases: TGTGCCAGCAGCGTAGCGGACAGGGCACCCGAGCAGTACTTC.

The V and J genes are TRBV5-6 and TRBJ2-7; 9 bases are shared with TRBD2. Germline loops: CDR1 SGHDT, CDR2 YYEEEE. CDR3 length equals 15 residues. V was pared by 4 bases and J by 5 bases, with 10 bases of the junction left unmatched. CDR3 in amino acids: CASSGASGMRNEQYF. The CDR3 DNA sequence: TGTGCCAGCAGCGGGGCTAGCGGGATGAGAAACGAGCAGTACTTC. The whole variable domain, remainder taken from reference TRBV5-6 and TRBJ2-7, is DAGVTQSPTHLIKTRGQQVTLRCSPKSGHDTVSWYQQALGQGPQFIFQYYEEEERQRGNFPDRFSGHQFPNYSSELNVNALLLGDSALYLCASSGASGMRNEQYFGPGTRLTVT.

This chain links TRBV19 with TRBJ1-6; maybe TRBD1 (5 bases). Trimming pared 4 bases from V and 11 bases from J, leaving 21 bases between. Germline values: CDR1 LNHDA, CDR2 SQIVND (reference sequence). This CDR3 contains 16 residues. The CDR3 region has the DNA TGTGCCAGTAGTACCGCCCGGGTGGAGGGGAGAACACCCCTCCACTTT. Its translation is CASSTARVEGRTPLHF.

V usage is TRBV6-1 and J usage is TRBJ2-7; TRBD2 might be the D (6 bases). CDR1 is MNHNS and CDR2 is SASEGT in the germline V gene. The CDR3 covers 14 residues. The V end was cut by 4 bases, the J end by 3 bases, with 13 bases between. The CDR3 DNA reads TGTGCCAGCAGTGCCCTAGCGACGTTCTACGAGCAGTACTTC. Protein: CASSALATFYEQYF.

The gene calls are TRBV7-8 and TRBJ1-2; D is undetermined. CDR3 length equals 11 residues. V lost 5 bases to trimming and J lost 5 bases, with 6 bases between them. The germline V gene encodes CDR1 SGHVS and CDR2 FQNEAQ. The CDR3 loop is CASSDNYGYTF. The CDR3 nucleotides are TGTGCCAGCAGCGACAATTATGGCTACACCTTC.